What follows is one T cell receptor beta chain and its context. TCR beta CDR3 regions were amplified from RNA transcripts. When the TCR CDR3 underwent first-round RT-PCR, the HTBI primer set was used. TCRdb reanalysed the multiplex PCR reads using MiXCR and keeps one entry per CDR3 protein. This sample carries roughly 380,000 distinct CDR3 sequences, approximately 15% of them seen once, and the ten largest clones take approximately 10%. The sample originates from a study of T cells in Graves' hyperthyroidism and ophthalmopathy. This clonotype originated in a woman aged 55 to 70 with Graves' hyperthyroidism. The sample taken for sequencing was blood.

CDR3 DNA: TGTGCCGGGAAACCGGACAGGGGGGCCACCGGGGAGCTGTTTTTT. Its protein product is CAGKPDRGATGELFF. The V gene is TRBV28, the J gene TRBJ2-2, with 10 bases identical to TRBD1. Trimming cost V 11 bases and J 4 bases; bases outside gene matches: 10. The CDR3 runs 15 residues. CDR1 and CDR2 (germline): MDHEN, SYDVKM.